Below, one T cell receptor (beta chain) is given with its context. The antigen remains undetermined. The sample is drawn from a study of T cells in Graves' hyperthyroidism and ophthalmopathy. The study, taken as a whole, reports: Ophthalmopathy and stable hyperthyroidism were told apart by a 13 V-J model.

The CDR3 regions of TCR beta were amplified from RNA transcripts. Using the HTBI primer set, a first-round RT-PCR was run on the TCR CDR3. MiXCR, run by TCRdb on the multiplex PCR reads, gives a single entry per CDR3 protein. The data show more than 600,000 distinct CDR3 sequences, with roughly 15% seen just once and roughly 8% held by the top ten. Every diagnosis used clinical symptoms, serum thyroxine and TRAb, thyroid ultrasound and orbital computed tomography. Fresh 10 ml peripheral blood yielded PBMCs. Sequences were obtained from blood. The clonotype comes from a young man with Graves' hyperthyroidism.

The CDR3 DNA is TGCAGCGTTGAAGCGGGGGGGGTCTACACCGGGGAGCTGTTTTTT. It specifies CSVEAGGVYTGELFF. The chain carries TRBV29-1 and TRBJ2-2; TRBD2 agrees at 8 bases. The length of the CDR3 is 15 residues. V trimming: 1 base; J trimming: 3 bases; junction bases outside the gene matches: 4. CDR1 and CDR2 from the germline V gene are SQVTM and ANQGSEA.